This is a list of T cell receptor beta chains from one sample in a study of OX40 agonist ivuxolimab in advanced cancers. Sequenced by immunoSEQ multiplex PCR; TCRdb stores in-frame clones only, minus some. The sample records approximately 76,000 clones, approximately 85% being singletons. The sample consisted of CD4+ or CD8+ T cells sorted from blood, taken in a trial of the OX40 agonist ivuxolimab. The receptors shown here come from an adult with an advanced solid tumor such as melanoma, head and neck, liver or kidney cancer. CDR3s leave out the opening cysteine and the closing phenylalanine or tryptophan. Fields, in order: D gene, J gene, V gene, CDR3 protein. A D gene is named only where the DNA matches it firmly.

- | TRBJ1-1 | TRBV6-5 | ASSYIGNTEAF
- | TRBJ1-3 | TRBV9 | ASSVGKSSGNTIY
TRBD2 | TRBJ2-7 | TRBV9 | ASSDKWAGGRNEQY
- | TRBJ2-7 | TRBV7-6 | ASSYSGTTGEQY
- | TRBJ1-6 | TRBV4-2 | ASSPILSYNSPLH
- | TRBJ1-2 | TRBV30 | AWSVLGGYT
- | TRBJ2-2 | TRBV11-3 | ASSLDPLGRDTGELF
- | TRBJ2-7 | TRBV18 | ASSVGPYEQY
TRBD2 | TRBJ2-1 | TRBV11-3 | ASSARLAGGPVGQF
- | TRBJ2-7 | TRBV15 | ATSNRLEKSYEQY
TRBD1 | TRBJ1-2 | TRBV7-9 | ASSRGQSYGYT